This T cell receptor beta chain was recorded in a study of tumor and adjacent non-tumor tissue in lung cancer. The template was RNA from unsorted bulk tissue. The normal lung tissue was taken more than 3 cm from the tumor edge. The library came from three nested PCR rounds adapted from ARM-PCR protocols. TCRdb used MiXCR to reprocess the multiplex PCR reads, holding one entry per CDR3 protein. The sample holds roughly 74,000 distinct CDR3 sequences; 76% are singletons and the top ten take roughly 37%. CDR1 and CDR2 from the germline V gene are ENHRY and SYGVKD. The CDR3 has 15 residues. Study results and limitations: Normal lung showed higher cumulative top 100 clone frequency than tumor. Significantly higher TCR diversity was found in tumor than normal lung.

In regard to this clonotype: Its antigen remains unidentified. Sequence at one end of the junction differs from germline and may be a read error.

Sample: distant non-tumor lung tissue. This receptor was taken from a man aged 70 or older with non-small cell lung cancer. The chain has TRBV10-3 and TRBJ2-3; 8 bases line up with TRBD1. CDR3 sequence: CAIKQTGDHTDTQYF. In DNA, the CDR3 is TGTGCCATCAAACAGACAGGGGACCACACAGATACACAGTATTTT.